This T cell receptor beta chain was obtained from a study of human T cells and chemical hapten exposure (dated by TCRdb to the early 2020s). About the full investigation: For sensitization, 2% DPC in acetone was applied to an approximately 2 cm by approximately 2 cm area of upper inner arm skin. Throughout the roughly 23-week study period, patients were also given weekly therapeutic DPC doses on the scalp. Patch testing on the upper back used Finn chambers containing 0.01% DPC, with scoring done after 6 days according to International Contact Dermatitis Research Group standards. The mostly female patient cohort included alopecia areata with under or over 50% scalp involvement, alopecia totalis and alopecia universalis. The libraries were sequenced as a pool, and the TCR yield per sample differed mostly because of small variations in library volumes within the pool. Peripheral blood TCR repertoire changes were tracked in vivo in alopecia patients during primary and secondary sensitization to the hapten diphenylcyclopropenone (DPC). Blood was sampled from patients pre-sensitization (week 0) and at 2, 6 and about 24 weeks after DPC sensitization. Nearly 30 alopecia patients gave blood for TCR sequencing at one to four time points (pre-sensitization, 2, 6 and 24 weeks). Summary of the overall study and its limitations: A positive correlation was found between the number of PT1 expanded TCRs and patch test score, with significance reached at thresholds 8, 16 and 32 but not 4. No change with DPC sensitization was found in the number of TCRs above 1 in 1000 frequency, and no evidence of global repertoire structure alterations was found. After repeated subsampling, the strength of the expansion versus patch-test correlation and the threshold at which it became significant changed. Compared with pre-sensitization or healthy control sets, expanded TCRs formed significantly more large CDR3 similarity clusters, which is consistent with antigen-driven responses. Because all patients had alopecia, a presumed autoimmune disease, the immune response of the patients might differ from that of healthy individuals.

Receptors were amplified or captured by RACE. This sample was sequenced with a NextSeq 500. During library preparation, unique molecular identifiers were attached to individual cDNA molecules so that TCRs could be counted in a quantitative, reproducible way. For every blood RNA sample, sequencing covered both the TCR alpha and TCR beta chains. Regarding the original processing steps: Samples had a median of roughly 100,000 TCRs, with a range from roughly 23,224 to 750,000. V, J and CDR3 annotation of the TCR reads was performed with the Decombinator software suite. Every sample was subsampled to the same number of TCRs (28,000) for the PS versus PT1 abundance plots. Expanded TCRs were defined as absent before sensitization and observed at least eight times at the 2-week time point. In-frame beta chains were kept once TCRdb had trimmed the public reads at Q25 with fastp and called clones with MiXCR. Identical CDR3 protein sequences are pooled into one entry, listed with their most common genes and DNA. What appears here as the V and J calls and clone size reflects TCRdb's work, not the paper's. Within this sample are 95,000 to 130,000 distinct CDR3 sequences, with about an eighth of them counted one time only. The biggest ten clones account for 1.2% to 1.5% of the sample.

The time point label on this specimen signifies: patch test 1, 2 weeks after DPC sensitization. In the paper's terms, the treatment or condition label means: therapeutic diphenylcyclopropenone sensitization with weekly scalp DPC. At every patch-test visit, the blood draw took place before the patch test was put on. Patients were eligible if aged 18 to 70, diagnosed with alopecia and judged suitable for DPC therapy, and pregnant patients were excluded. Total RNA was extracted from unfractionated whole blood collected in Tempus Blood RNA tubes. This clonotype was found a few times. Its target antigen remains unknown. The record has no base qualities; no much larger clone is one base away. The CDR3, cysteine through phenylalanine, is 17 amino acids long. Just the 51-base CDR3 DNA is kept, in frame starting at base 1. The germline V gene encodes CDR1 KGHSH and CDR2 LQKENI. Between the V and J ends, shortened by 3 bases and 3 bases respectively, the junction contains 18 bases.

The receptor was isolated from a woman aged 50 to 65 with alopecia areata. Some clones in this sample may be carry-over from other donors' samples. The sequencing here drew on whole blood, taken in connection with sensitization to the hapten diphenylcyclopropenone (DPC). The chain uses TRBV18 and TRBJ2-1, and the D gene may be TRBD2, 6 bases matching. The sequence in DNA is TGTGCCAGCTCACCCCGACTTGGCGGGGAAATCTACAATGAGCAGTTCTTC. This yields the protein CASSPRLGGEIYNEQFF.